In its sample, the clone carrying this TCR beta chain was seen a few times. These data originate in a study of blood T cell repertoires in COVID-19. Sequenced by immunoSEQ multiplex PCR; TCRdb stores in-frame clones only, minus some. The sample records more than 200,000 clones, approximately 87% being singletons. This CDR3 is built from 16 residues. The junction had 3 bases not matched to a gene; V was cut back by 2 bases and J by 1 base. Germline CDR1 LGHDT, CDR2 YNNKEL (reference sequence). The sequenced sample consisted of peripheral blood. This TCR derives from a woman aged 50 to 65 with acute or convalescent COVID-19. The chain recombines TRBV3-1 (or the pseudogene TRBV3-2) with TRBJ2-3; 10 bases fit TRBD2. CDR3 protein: CASSQKRGGRTDTQYF. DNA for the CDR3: TGTGCCAGCAGCCAAAAGCGGGGGGGCCGCACAGATACGCAGTATTTT.